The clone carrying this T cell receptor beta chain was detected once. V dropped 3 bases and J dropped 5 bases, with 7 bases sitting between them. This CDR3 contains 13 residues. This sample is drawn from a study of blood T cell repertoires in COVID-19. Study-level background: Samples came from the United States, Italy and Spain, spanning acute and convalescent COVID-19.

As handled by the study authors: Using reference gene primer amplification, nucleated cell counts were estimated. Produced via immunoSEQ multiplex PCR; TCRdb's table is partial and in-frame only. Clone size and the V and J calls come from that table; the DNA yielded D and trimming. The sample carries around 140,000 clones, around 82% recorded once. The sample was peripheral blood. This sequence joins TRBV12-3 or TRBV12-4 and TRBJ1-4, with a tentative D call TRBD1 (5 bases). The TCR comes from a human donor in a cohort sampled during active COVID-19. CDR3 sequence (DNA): TGTGCCAGCAGTTTGACAGAGAATGAAAAACTGTTTTTT. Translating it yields CASSLTENEKLFF.